The 31 T cell receptor beta chains below come from one sample, sequenced in a study of CD8+ T cells in alopecia areata. Sample treatment: oral pan-JAK inhibitor, 5-10 mg twice daily. As the sequencing template, cDNA was produced by extracting RNA and reverse transcribing it. Measured with immunoSEQ multiplex PCR; TCRdb has only the in-frame clones, and not every one. The sample gives under 150,000 clones, roughly four fifths of which show up once; 25% is in the top ten. The sequenced sample was CD8+ T cells sorted from blood, obtained at week 4, from a patient treated with tofacitinib. Receptor source: a human donor with alopecia areata.

This clone was detected once. This sequence joins TRBV5-1 and TRBJ2-1, with TRBD2 matching over 13 bases. This CDR3 region has 16 residues. V dropped 0 bases and J dropped 9; count of bases not matched to a gene: 6. Per germline, CDR1 SGHRS and CDR2 YFSETQ. CDR3 protein: CASSLEFGLAGVEQFF. The DNA for the CDR3 is TGCGCCAGCAGCTTGGAGTTCGGACTAGCGGGGGTTGAGCAGTTCTTC.

The rearrangement joins TRBV2 to TRBJ1-1, with TRBD1 matching over 7 bases. The CDR3 spans 13 residues. After removal of 8 bases from V and 0 bases from J, the junction contained 3 bases not matched to a gene. Germline V gene sequence: CDR1 SNHLY, CDR2 FYNNEI. CDR3 sequence (DNA): TGTGCCAGCGGGGACAGCGTGAACACTGAAGCTTTCTTT. As protein: CASGDSVNTEAFF.

This clone was counted once. This chain joins TRBV4-3 and TRBJ2-6, with unresolved D. The CDR3 consists of 16 residues. Germline V lookup: CDR1 LGHNA, CDR2 YSLEER. V dropped 0 bases and J dropped 2 bases, with 8 bases sitting between them. The CDR3 bases are TGCGCCAGCAGCCAAGATTTTCGGACTGGGGCCAACGTCCTGACTTTC. Protein product: CASSQDFRTGANVLTF.

V and J are TRBV29-1 and TRBJ1-4; D is ambiguous. CDR3 length: 13 residues. Looked up from germline, CDR1 is SQVTM and CDR2 is ANQGSEA. V lost 7 bases to trimming and J lost 5 bases, with 14 bases between them. The CDR3 sequence: CSAHVQWNEKLFF. The CDR3 nucleotides are TGCAGCGCACATGTGCAGTGGAATGAAAAACTGTTTTTT.

The chain recombines TRBV9 with TRBJ2-1; D is unclear. Germline V gene sequence: CDR1 SGDLS, CDR2 YYNGEE. Trimming took off 0 bases at V and 8 bases at J, with 18 bases between the two ends. The CDR3 totals 16 residues. The CDR3 DNA reads as TGTGCCAGCAGCGTAGACGTGAGACTGGGGTCGGATGAGCAGTTCTTC. Residues: CASSVDVRLGSDEQFF.

This clone occurred many times. The CDR3 coding sequence is TGTGCCAGTACCCAACAGGGGGCTTCGGTTCAGCCCCAGCATTTT. It specifies CASTQQGASVQPQHF. V gene TRBV19 combines with J gene TRBJ1-5; the match to TRBD1 covers 9 bases. CDR3 length equals 15 residues. V shed 7 bases, J shed 6 bases, and the junction held 10 bases outside the gene matches. CDR1 and CDR2 (germline): LNHDA, SQIVND (reference sequence).

The gene calls are TRBV19 and TRBJ2-7; 7 bases are a match to TRBD1. The CDR3 sequence is 15 residues long. J lost 3 bases, V lost 4 bases, and 9 bases had no gene match. The germline V gene encodes CDR1 LNHDA and CDR2 SQIVND (reference sequence). The CDR3 DNA is TGTGCCAGTAGTACCTCAATCGGGACAGACTACGAGCAGTACTTC. Its translation: CASSTSIGTDYEQYF.

The chain couples TRBV6-5 to TRBJ1-1; D remains ambiguous. CDR3 length: 12 residues. The germline V gene has CDR1 MNHEY and CDR2 SVGAGI. The ends were cut back, 4 bases at V and 8 bases at J, with 11 bases in the middle. The CDR3 DNA reads as TGTGCCAGCAGTTCCCCAGAGGCGGAAGCTTTCTTT. This sequence encodes CASSSPEAEAFF.

CDR3 sequence reads: CASTGTSPNEQFF. DNA of the CDR3: TGTGCCAGCACAGGGACTAGCCCCAATGAGCAGTTCTTC. The genes are TRBV2 and TRBJ2-1; 9 bases fit TRBD2. J was trimmed by 6 bases and V by 7 bases; bases with no gene match: 4. Germline V gives CDR1 SNHLY, CDR2 FYNNEI. This CDR3 spans 13 amino acids.

The V gene is TRBV9, the J gene TRBJ2-3; D is unclear. CDR1 is SGDLS, CDR2 YYNGEE, per germline. Trimming stripped 1 base from V and 2 bases from J, with 14 bases between. The CDR3 spans 16 residues. CDR3 sequence reads: CASSVSRRLYTDTQYF. The CDR3 region has the DNA TGTGCCAGCAGCGTATCCCGGCGACTTTACACAGATACGCAGTATTTT.

The rearrangement links TRBV6-5 to TRBJ2-5; D gene uncertain. Trimming removed 7 bases at V and 2 bases at J, with 17 bases between. CDR1 and CDR2 from the germline V gene are MNHEY and SVGAGI. This CDR3 has 15 residues. The CDR3 DNA reads as TGTGCCAGCACCACATCGGGTAGCCTGCAAGAGACCCAGTACTTC. Translating it yields CASTTSGSLQETQYF.

V and J are TRBV7-9 and TRBJ2-7; D gene unclear. V lost 7 bases to trimming and J lost 1 base, with 5 bases between them. This CDR3 contains 11 residues. Germline CDR1 SEHNR, CDR2 FQNEAQ (reference sequence). CDR3 DNA sequence: TGTGCCAGCACCTCATCCTACGAGCAGTACTTC. Translating gives CASTSSYEQYF.

This chain links TRBV10-3 with TRBJ2-7; 15 bases are a match to TRBD2. J lost 1 base, V lost 1 base, and 5 bases had no gene match. Germline values: CDR1 ENHRY, CDR2 SYGVKD. The CDR3 has 18 amino acids. CDR3 region: CAISEWGLAGGWSYEQYF. CDR3 DNA sequence: TGTGCCATCAGTGAGTGGGGACTAGCGGGGGGCTGGTCCTACGAGCAGTACTTC.

This chain uses TRBV30 with TRBJ1-1; D remains ambiguous. The CDR3 is 11 residues long. Germline V gene sequence: CDR1 GTSNPN, CDR2 SVGIG (reference sequence). Trimming removed 0 bases at V and 7 bases at J, with 6 bases between. In DNA form, the CDR3 reads TGTGCCTGGAGTGTAGGAGTTGAAGCTTTCTTT. Encoded protein: CAWSVGVEAFF. The variable domain in full, with the rest retrieved from reference TRBV30 and TRBJ1-1, is SQTIHQWPATLVQPVGSPLSLECTVEGTSNPNLYWYRQAAGRGLQLLFYSVGIGQISSEVPQNLSASRPQDRQFILSSKKLLLSDSGFYLCAWSVGVEAFFGQGTRLTVV.

V usage is TRBV4-3 and J usage is TRBJ2-5, with 12 bases identical to TRBD2. This CDR3 is built from 16 residues. V lost 4 bases to trimming and J lost 2 bases; unmatched junction nucleotides: 5. Per germline, CDR1 LGHNA and CDR2 YSLEER. This CDR3 reads CASSPRLAGAQETQYF. The CDR3 nucleotides read TGCGCCAGCAGCCCACGACTAGCGGGGGCACAAGAGACCCAGTACTTC.

This chain links TRBV29-1 with TRBJ1-1; unclear D gene. CDR1 is SQVTM, CDR2 ANQGSEA, per germline. The CDR3 runs 14 residues. V lost 2 bases to trimming and J lost 3 bases, with 13 bases between them. The CDR3: CSVENKATYTEAFF. As DNA, the CDR3 is TGCAGCGTTGAAAATAAGGCGACTTACACTGAAGCTTTCTTT.

The chain recombines TRBV27 with TRBJ1-6; no definite D call. CDR1 is MNHEY and CDR2 is SMNVEV in the germline V gene (reference sequence). The V gene lost 6 bases and the J gene lost 0 bases, with 12 bases spanning the gap. CDR3 length: 16 amino acids. CDR3 in amino acids: CASSSEGSSYNSPLHF. CDR3 nucleotides: TGTGCCAGCAGCTCGGAGGGAAGCTCCTATAATTCACCCCTCCACTTT.

This clone was seen just once. This chain uses TRBV5-1 with TRBJ2-5, with TRBD2 identical over 10 bases. CDR3 length: 17 amino acids. With V trimmed by 2 bases and J by 5 bases, 12 bases remained unmatched. The germline CDR1 and CDR2 sequences are SGHRS and YFSETQ. Here the CDR3 DNA reads TGCGCCAGCAGCTTCATCGAGCGGGGGGGCATGAGTGAGACCCAGTACTTC. Amino acids: CASSFIERGGMSETQYF.

The chain links TRBV5-1 to TRBJ2-5; tentatively, D is TRBD1 or TRBD2 (6 bases each). This CDR3 region has 14 residues. Germline CDR1 reads SGHRS; CDR2 reads YFSETQ. Between the trimmed V and J ends, which lost 3 bases and 5 bases, there was a span of 14 bases. CDR3 sequence reads: CASSYREVWETQYF. The CDR3 nucleotides are TGCGCCAGCAGCTACAGGGAGGTCTGGGAGACCCAGTACTTC.

V gene TRBV7-8 combines with J gene TRBJ2-1; a possible D gene is TRBD1 (5 bases). Germline V gene lookup returns CDR1 SGHVS and CDR2 FQNEAQ. V lost 1 base, J lost 3 bases, and 7 bases lay in between. CDR3 length: 14 residues. The CDR3 nucleotides are TGTGCCAGCAGCTTAGAGGGGAACTACAATGAGCAGTTCTTC. As protein: CASSLEGNYNEQFF.

This clone was seen just once. The chain employs TRBV4-3 and TRBJ2-3; TRBD2 matches at 11 bases. Trimming cost V 2 bases and J 6 bases; bases outside gene matches: 13. The CDR3 has 18 amino acids. Germline V gene sequence: CDR1 LGHNA, CDR2 YSLEER. CDR3 amino acids: CASSQLAGGKVGQDTQYF. The CDR3 DNA is TGCGCCAGCAGCCAACTAGCGGGGGGTAAAGTAGGTCAGGATACGCAGTATTTT.

V is TRBV6-1 and J is TRBJ2-7; D unclear. The V end was cut by 7 bases, the J end by 7 bases, with 14 bases between. This CDR3 has 12 residues. CDR1 and CDR2 (germline): MNHNS, SASEGT. CDR3 sequence reads: CASTITRKEQYF. CDR3 DNA sequence: TGTGCCAGCACTATAACACGGAAAGAGCAGTACTTC.

The chain joins TRBV2 to TRBJ2-1; D gene ambiguous. This CDR3 has 15 amino acids. The germline V gene encodes CDR1 SNHLY and CDR2 FYNNEI. Trimming removed 8 bases from V and 0 bases from J, with 14 bases in between. In nucleotides, the CDR3 is TGTGCCAGCTTCGATGGCATAAACTCCTACAATGAGCAGTTCTTC. This gives the protein CASFDGINSYNEQFF.

The chain recombines TRBV27 with TRBJ1-2, with 10 bases aligning to TRBD1. The length of the CDR3 is 17 residues. V lost 1 base, J lost 2 bases, and 7 bases stayed unmatched. Germline V lookup: CDR1 MNHEY, CDR2 SMNVEV (reference sequence). CDR3: CASSLFGTGVRNYGYTF. CDR3 DNA sequence: TGTGCCAGCAGTTTATTCGGGACAGGGGTCAGGAACTATGGCTACACCTTC.

This chain uses TRBV9 with TRBJ2-3; 8 bases match TRBD2. Trimming removed 1 base from V and 4 bases from J; junction bases left unmatched: 8. The germline V gene encodes CDR1 SGDLS and CDR2 YYNGEE. The CDR3 spans 16 residues. CDR3 protein: CASSVLAGGSADTQYF. CDR3 in DNA: TGTGCCAGCAGCGTATTGGCGGGGGGATCTGCAGATACGCAGTATTTT.

The chain recombines TRBV11-2 with TRBJ2-3, with 9 bases that match TRBD2. The V segment lost 3 bases and the J segment 5 bases; nucleotides outside the gene matches: 9. The CDR3 totals 16 residues. CDR1 is SGHAT, CDR2 FQNNGV, per germline. The CDR3 DNA sequence: TGTGCCAGCAGCTTGCTAGCGGGGACCCAAGGAGATACGCAGTATTTT. The encoded protein is CASSLLAGTQGDTQYF.

The chain couples TRBV7-9 to TRBJ2-1; D gene ambiguous. Trimming pared 4 bases from V and 5 bases from J, leaving 6 bases between. CDR1 and CDR2 from the germline V gene are SEHNR and FQNEAQ (reference sequence). The CDR3 length is 12 residues. The DNA for the CDR3 is TGTGCCAGCAGCTACGGAGACAATGAGCAGTTCTTC. Encoded protein: CASSYGDNEQFF.

The J gene is TRBJ1-2, the V gene TRBV30; 7 nucleotides match TRBD1. V was pared by 4 bases and J by 5 bases, with 10 bases of the junction left unmatched. This CDR3 is 14 amino acids long. Germline values: CDR1 GTSNPN, CDR2 SVGIG (reference sequence). For the CDR3, the DNA is TGTGCCTGGACCCTACTTGACAGGGTTTATGGCTACACCTTC. As protein: CAWTLLDRVYGYTF.

The genes are TRBV6-6 and TRBJ1-5, with no clear D. V lost 2 bases and J 0 bases, leaving 8 bases between the germline ends. Germline V lookup: CDR1 MNHNY, CDR2 SVGAGI (reference sequence). The CDR3 contains 15 residues. The CDR3 region has the DNA TGTGCCAGCAGTTACGGGCAAAATAGCAATCAGCCCCAGCATTTT. This sequence encodes CASSYGQNSNQPQHF.

This chain uses TRBV7-6 with TRBJ2-3, with 8 positions matching TRBD1. CDR1 is SGHVS and CDR2 is FNYEAQ in the germline V gene. This CDR3 is 17 amino acids long. J lost 1 base, V lost 4 bases, and 10 bases had no gene match. The CDR3 loop is CASSSPQDRVGTDTQYF. The CDR3 coding sequence is TGTGCCAGCAGCTCACCCCAGGACAGGGTAGGCACAGATACGCAGTATTTT.

The rearrangement links TRBV7-3 to TRBJ2-1; 9 nucleotides agree with TRBD1. The CDR3 runs to 16 residues. J lost 2 bases, V lost 2 bases, and 4 bases had no gene match. Per the germline V gene, CDR1 is SGHTA and CDR2 is FQGTGA. CDR3 residues: CASSLGTGFPYNEQFF. The CDR3 DNA is TGTGCCAGCAGCTTAGGGACAGGGTTTCCCTACAATGAGCAGTTCTTC.